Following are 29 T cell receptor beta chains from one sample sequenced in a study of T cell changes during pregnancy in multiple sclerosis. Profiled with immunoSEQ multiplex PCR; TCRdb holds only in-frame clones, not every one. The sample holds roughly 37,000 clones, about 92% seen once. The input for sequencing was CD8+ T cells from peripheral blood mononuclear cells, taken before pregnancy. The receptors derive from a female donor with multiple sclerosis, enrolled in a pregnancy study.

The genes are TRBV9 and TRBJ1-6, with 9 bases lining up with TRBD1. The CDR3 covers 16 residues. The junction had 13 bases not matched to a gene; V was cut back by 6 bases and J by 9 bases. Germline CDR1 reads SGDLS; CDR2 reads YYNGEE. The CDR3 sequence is CASTLSRDRAGSPLHF. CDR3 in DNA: TGTGCCAGCACCCTGTCCCGGGACAGGGCCGGTTCACCCCTCCACTTT.

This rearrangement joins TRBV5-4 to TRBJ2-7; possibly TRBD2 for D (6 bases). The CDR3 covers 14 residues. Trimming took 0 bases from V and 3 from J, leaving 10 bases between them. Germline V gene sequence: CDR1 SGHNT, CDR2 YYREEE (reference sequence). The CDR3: CASSLEGSGYEQYF. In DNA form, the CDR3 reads TGTGCCAGCAGCTTGGAGGGTAGCGGCTACGAGCAGTACTTC. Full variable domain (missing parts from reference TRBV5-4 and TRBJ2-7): ETGVTQSPTHLIKTRGQQVTLRCSSQSGHNTVSWYQQALGQGPQFIFQYYREEENGRGNFPPRFSGLQFPNYSSELNVNALELDDSALYLCASSLEGSGYEQYFGPGTRLTVT.

Here the CDR3 DNA reads TGTGCCAGCAGTTACGAGCATATGAATGAGCAGTTCTTC. This sequence encodes CASSYEHMNEQFF. The V call is TRBV6-6, the J call TRBJ2-1; D call uncertain. The V gene lost 2 bases and the J gene lost 7 bases, with 9 bases spanning the gap. The germline V gene encodes CDR1 MNHNY and CDR2 SVGAGI (reference sequence). This CDR3 has 13 residues.

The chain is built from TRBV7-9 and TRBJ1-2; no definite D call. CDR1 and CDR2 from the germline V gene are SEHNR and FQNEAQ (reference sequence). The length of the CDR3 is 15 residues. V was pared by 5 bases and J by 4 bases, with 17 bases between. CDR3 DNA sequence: TGTGCCAGCAGCCCTCAGGCACAGTCATCCTATGGCTACACCTTC. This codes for CASSPQAQSSYGYTF.

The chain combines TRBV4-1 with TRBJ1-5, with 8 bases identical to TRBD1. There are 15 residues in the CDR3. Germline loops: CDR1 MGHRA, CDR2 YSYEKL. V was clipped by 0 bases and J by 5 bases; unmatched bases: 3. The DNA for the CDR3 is TGCGCCAGCAGCCAAGATGACAGGGGACATCAGCCCCAGCATTTT. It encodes CASSQDDRGHQPQHF.

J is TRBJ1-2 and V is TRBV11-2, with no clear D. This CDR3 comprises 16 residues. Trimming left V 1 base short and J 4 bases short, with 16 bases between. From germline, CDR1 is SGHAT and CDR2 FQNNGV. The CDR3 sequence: CASSLAPSQIIYGYTF. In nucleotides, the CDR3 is TGTGCCAGCAGCTTAGCCCCCTCGCAGATAATCTATGGCTACACCTTC.

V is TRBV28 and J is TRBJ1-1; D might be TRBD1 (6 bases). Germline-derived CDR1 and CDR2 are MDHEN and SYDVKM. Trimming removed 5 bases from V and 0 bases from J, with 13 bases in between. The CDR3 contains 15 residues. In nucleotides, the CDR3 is TGTGCCAGCAGTCCACCGGGACATATGAACACTGAAGCTTTCTTT. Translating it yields CASSPPGHMNTEAFF. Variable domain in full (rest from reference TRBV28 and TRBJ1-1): DVKVTQSSRYLVKRTGEKVFLECVQDMDHENMFWYRQDPGLGLRLIYFSYDVKMKEKGDIPEGYSVSREKKERFSLILESASTNQTSMYLCASSPPGHMNTEAFFGQGTRLTVV.

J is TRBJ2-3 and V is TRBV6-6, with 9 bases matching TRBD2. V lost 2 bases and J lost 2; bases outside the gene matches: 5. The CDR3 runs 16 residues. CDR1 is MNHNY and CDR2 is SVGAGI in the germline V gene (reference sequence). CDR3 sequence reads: CASSYRLAGNTDTQYF. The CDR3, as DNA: TGTGCCAGCAGTTACAGGCTAGCGGGAAACACAGATACGCAGTATTTT.

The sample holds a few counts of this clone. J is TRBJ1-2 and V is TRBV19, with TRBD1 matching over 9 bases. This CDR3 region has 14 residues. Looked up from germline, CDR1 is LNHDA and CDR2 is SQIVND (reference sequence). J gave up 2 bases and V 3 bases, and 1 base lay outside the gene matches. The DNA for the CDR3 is TGTGCCAGTAGTATCGACAGGGGGAACTATGGCTACACCTTC. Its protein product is CASSIDRGNYGYTF.

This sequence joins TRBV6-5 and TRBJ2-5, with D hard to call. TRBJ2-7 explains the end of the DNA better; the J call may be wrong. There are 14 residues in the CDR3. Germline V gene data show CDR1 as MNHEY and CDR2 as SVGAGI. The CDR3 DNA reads TGTGCCAGCAGCCCCCGCCAGGCCGCCTACGAGCAGTACTTC. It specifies CASSPRQAAYEQYF.

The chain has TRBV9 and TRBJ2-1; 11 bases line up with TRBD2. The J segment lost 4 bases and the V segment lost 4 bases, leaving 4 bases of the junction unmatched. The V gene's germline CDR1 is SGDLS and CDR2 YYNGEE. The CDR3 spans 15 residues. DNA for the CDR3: TGTGCCAGCAGCCCCGGGACTAGCGGTTACAATGAGCAGTTCTTC. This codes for CASSPGTSGYNEQFF.

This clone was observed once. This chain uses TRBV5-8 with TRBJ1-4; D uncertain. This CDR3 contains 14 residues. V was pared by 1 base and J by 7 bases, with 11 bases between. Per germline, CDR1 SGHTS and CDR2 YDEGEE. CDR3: CASSLSGNGEKLFF. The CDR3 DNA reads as TGTGCCAGCAGCTTGAGCGGGAATGGTGAAAAACTGTTTTTT.

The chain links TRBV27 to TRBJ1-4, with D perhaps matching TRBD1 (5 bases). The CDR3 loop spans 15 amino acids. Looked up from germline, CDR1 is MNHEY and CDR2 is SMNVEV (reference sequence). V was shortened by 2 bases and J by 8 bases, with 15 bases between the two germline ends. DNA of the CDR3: TGTGCCAGCAGTTTAACGGCAGGGTTAAGAGAAAAACTGTTTTTT. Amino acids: CASSLTAGLREKLFF.

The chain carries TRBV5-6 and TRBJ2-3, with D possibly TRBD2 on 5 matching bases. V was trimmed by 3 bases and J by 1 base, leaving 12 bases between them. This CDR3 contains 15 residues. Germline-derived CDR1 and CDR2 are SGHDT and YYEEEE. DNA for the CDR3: TGTGCCAGCAGCTCTGGACTCTACGGCACAGATACGCAGTATTTT. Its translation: CASSSGLYGTDTQYF.

The CDR3 region has the DNA TGTGCCATCAGTGACTCGTCCTACGAGCAGTACTTC. Translation gives CAISDSSYEQYF. This sequence joins TRBV10-3 and TRBJ2-7, with D unclear. CDR1 is ENHRY and CDR2 is SYGVKD in the germline V gene. The CDR3 runs 12 residues. V was cut by 3 bases and J by 1 base, with 4 bases left in between.

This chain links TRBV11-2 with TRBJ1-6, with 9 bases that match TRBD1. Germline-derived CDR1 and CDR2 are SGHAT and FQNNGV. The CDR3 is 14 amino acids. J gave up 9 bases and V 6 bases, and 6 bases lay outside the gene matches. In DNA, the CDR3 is TGTGCCAGCAGGGTCGGGACAGGGAGTTCACCCCTCCACTTT. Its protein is CASRVGTGSSPLHF.

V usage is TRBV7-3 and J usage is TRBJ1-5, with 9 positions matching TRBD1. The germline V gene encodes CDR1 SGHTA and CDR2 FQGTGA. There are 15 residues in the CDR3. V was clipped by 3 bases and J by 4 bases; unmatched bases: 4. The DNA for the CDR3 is TGTGCCAGCAGCTTCACAGGGGGCATTAATCAGCCCCAGCATTTT. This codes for CASSFTGGINQPQHF. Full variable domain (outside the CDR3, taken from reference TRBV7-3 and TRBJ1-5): GAGVSQTPSNKVTEKGKYVELRCDPISGHTALYWYRQSLGQGPEFLIYFQGTGAADDSGLPNDRFFAVRPEGSVSTLKIQRTERGDSAVYLCASSFTGGINQPQHFGDGTRLSIL.

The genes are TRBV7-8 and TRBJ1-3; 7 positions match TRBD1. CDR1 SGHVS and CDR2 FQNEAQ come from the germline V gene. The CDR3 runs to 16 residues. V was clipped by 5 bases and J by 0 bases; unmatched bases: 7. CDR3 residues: CASSTNRGISGNTIYF. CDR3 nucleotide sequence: TGTGCCAGCAGCACCAACAGGGGTATCTCTGGAAACACCATATATTTT.

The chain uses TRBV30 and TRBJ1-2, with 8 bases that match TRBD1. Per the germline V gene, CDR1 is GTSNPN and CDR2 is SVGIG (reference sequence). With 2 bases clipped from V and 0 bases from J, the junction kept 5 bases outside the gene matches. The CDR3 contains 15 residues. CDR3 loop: CAWSPPDRANYGYTF. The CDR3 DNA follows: TGTGCCTGGAGTCCTCCGGACAGGGCTAACTATGGCTACACCTTC.

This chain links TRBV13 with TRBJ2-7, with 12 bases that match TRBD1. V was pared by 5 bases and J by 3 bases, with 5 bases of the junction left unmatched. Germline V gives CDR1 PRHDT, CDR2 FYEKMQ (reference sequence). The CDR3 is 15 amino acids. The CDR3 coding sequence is TGTGCCAGCAGCCACCGGGACAGGGGGCTCTACGAGCAGTACTTC. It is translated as CASSHRDRGLYEQYF.

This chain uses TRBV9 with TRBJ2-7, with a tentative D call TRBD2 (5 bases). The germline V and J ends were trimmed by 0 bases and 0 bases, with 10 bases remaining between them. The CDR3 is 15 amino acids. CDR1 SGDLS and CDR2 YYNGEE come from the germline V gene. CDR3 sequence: CASSVGRTRSYEQYF. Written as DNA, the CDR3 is TGTGCCAGCAGCGTAGGTCGGACTCGCTCCTACGAGCAGTACTTC.

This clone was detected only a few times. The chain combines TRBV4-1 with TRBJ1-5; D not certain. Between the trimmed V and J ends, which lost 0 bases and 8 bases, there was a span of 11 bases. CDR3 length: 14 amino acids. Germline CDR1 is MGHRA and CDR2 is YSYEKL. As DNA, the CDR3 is TGCGCCAGCAGCCAAGATCTGTTGAGGGAGCCCCAGCATTTT. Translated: CASSQDLLREPQHF.

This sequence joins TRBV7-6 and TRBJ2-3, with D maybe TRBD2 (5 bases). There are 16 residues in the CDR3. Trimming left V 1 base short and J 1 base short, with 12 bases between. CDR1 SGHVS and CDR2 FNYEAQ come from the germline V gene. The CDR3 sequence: CASSLDPASRTDTQYF. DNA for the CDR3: TGTGCCAGCAGCTTAGACCCGGCTAGCCGCACAGATACGCAGTATTTT.

The CDR3 bases are TGCGCCAGCAGCTTAGGGAGGGGTCGAGGCGGAAATGAGCAGTTCTTC. Its translation is CASSLGRGRGGNEQFF. The chain uses TRBV5-1 and TRBJ2-1; 7 bases are shared with TRBD2. Germline values: CDR1 SGHRS, CDR2 YFSETQ. The CDR3 spans 16 residues. Trimming took 2 bases from V and 7 from J; bases not matched to a gene: 12.

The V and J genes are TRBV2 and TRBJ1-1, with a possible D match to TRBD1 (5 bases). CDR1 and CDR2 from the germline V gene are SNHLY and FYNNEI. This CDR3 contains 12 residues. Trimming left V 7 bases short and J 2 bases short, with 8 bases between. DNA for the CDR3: TGTGCCAGCATCGGGGGAAACACTGAAGCTTTCTTT. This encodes CASIGGNTEAFF.

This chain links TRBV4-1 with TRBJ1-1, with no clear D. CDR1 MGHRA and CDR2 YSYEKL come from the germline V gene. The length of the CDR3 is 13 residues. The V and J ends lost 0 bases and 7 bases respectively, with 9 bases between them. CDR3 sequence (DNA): TGCGCCAGCAGCCAAGAATACTCGGGTGAAGCTTTCTTT. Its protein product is CASSQEYSGEAFF.

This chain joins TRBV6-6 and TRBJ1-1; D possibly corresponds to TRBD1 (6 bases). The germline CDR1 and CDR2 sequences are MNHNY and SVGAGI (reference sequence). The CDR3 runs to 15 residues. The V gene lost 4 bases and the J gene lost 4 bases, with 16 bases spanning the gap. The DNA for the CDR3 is TGTGCCAGCAGTTCCGCCCGAGGGGGGGGCACTGAAGCTTTCTTT. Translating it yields CASSSARGGGTEAFF.

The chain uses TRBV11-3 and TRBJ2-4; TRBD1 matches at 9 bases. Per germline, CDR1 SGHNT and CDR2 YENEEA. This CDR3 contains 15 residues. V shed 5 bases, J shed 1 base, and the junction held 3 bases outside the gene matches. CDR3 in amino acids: CASSADRGAKNIQYF. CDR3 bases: TGTGCCAGCAGCGCGGACAGGGGCGCCAAAAACATTCAGTACTTC. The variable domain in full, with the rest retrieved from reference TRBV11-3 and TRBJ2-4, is EAGVVQSPRYKIIEKKQPVAFWCNPISGHNTLYWYLQNLGQGPELLIRYENEEAVDDSQLPKDRFSAERLKGVDSTLKIQPAELGDSAVYLCASSADRGAKNIQYFGAGTRLSVL.

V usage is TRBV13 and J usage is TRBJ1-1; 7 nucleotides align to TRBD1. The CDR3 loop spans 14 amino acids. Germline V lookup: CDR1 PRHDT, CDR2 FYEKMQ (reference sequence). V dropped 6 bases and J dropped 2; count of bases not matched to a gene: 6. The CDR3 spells CASRHTGENTEAFF. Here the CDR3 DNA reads TGTGCCAGCAGGCATACAGGGGAAAACACTGAAGCTTTCTTT.